This T cell receptor beta chain was sequenced for a study of shared clonotypes between healthy human individuals. Germline loops: CDR1 LGHNA, CDR2 YSLEER. There are 16 residues in the CDR3. V shed 1 base and J 10 bases; nucleotides not matched to a gene: 8. Assay execution proceeded at the deep level. PBMC DNA, left unsorted, was sequenced on ten immunoSEQ deep assay plates. Profiled with immunoSEQ multiplex PCR; TCRdb holds only in-frame clones, not every one. Of roughly 500,000 clones listed, roughly 77% were seen once; the top ten hold roughly an eighth. Sequencing input: PBMCs. The clonotype originates from a woman in her thirties or forties in good health. Some clones in this sample may be carry-over from other donors' samples. V gene TRBV4-3 combines with J gene TRBJ2-1; 12 bases align to TRBD2. The DNA of the CDR3 is TGCGCCAGCAGCCAAGGGAGACGGCTAGCGGGAGGGGAGCAGTTCTTC. This gives the protein CASSQGRRLAGGEQFF.